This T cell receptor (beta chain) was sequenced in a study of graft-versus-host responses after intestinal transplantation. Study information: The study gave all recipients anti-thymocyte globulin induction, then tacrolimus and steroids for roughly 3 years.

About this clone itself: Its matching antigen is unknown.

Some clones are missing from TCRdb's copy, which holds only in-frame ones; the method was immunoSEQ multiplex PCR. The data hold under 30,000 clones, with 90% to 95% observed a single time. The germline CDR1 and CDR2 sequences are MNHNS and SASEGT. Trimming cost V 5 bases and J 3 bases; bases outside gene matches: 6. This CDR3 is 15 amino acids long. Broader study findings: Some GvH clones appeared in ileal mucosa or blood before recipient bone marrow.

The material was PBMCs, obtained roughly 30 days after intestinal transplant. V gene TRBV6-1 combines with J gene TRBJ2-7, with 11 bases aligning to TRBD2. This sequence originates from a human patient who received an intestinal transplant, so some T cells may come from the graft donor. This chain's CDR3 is CASSSLAGGFYEQYF. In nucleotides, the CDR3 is TGTGCCAGCAGTTCATTAGCGGGAGGGTTCTACGAGCAGTACTTC.